What follows are 26 T cell receptor beta chains derived from one specimen sequenced in a study of cytomegalovirus exposure and HLA in healthy donors. Vbeta (60) and Jbeta (13) primers were used in the PCR. TCRdb's copy holds only in-frame clones and misses some; the assay was immunoSEQ multiplex PCR. This sample has some 60,000 clones, with roughly 86% found just once. The sequenced material came from PBMCs. The source is a man between 18 and 29 years old in good health and CMV-seronegative.

This CDR3 reads CASSTGGINYGYTF. As DNA, the CDR3 is TGTGCCAGCAGTACGGGGGGTATTAACTATGGCTACACCTTC. This chain links TRBV6-1 with TRBJ1-2, with D maybe TRBD1 (5 bases). Germline CDR1 MNHNS, CDR2 SASEGT. Trimming removed 5 bases at V and 1 base at J, with 11 bases between. The CDR3 length is 14 residues.

V is TRBV19 and J is TRBJ1-1, with 7 nucleotides matching TRBD1. The germline CDR1 and CDR2 sequences are LNHDA and SQIVND (reference sequence). V was pared by 1 base and J by 0 bases, with 5 bases of the junction left unmatched. CDR3 size: 16 residues. The CDR3, as DNA: TGTGCCAGTAGTATAGGGACAGGAACCCTGAACACTGAAGCTTTCTTT. Its translation: CASSIGTGTLNTEAFF.

V usage is TRBV6-4 and J usage is TRBJ1-2, with 9 bases fitting TRBD1. CDR1 MRHNA and CDR2 SNTAGT come from the germline V gene. The CDR3 totals 14 residues. V was clipped by 0 bases and J by 5 bases; unmatched bases: 1. The CDR3 loop is CASSDSGTGYGYTF. As DNA, the CDR3 is TGTGCCAGCAGTGACTCCGGGACAGGGTATGGCTACACCTTC.

V and J are TRBV6-5 and TRBJ1-4, with D possibly being TRBD1 (5 bases). V lost 4 bases, J lost 7 bases, and 13 bases lay in between. Germline-derived CDR1 and CDR2 are MNHEY and SVGAGI. This CDR3 spans 14 amino acids. DNA for the CDR3: TGTGCCAGCAGTTGGGGCCCCCAGCGTGAAAAACTGTTTTTT. Amino acid sequence: CASSWGPQREKLFF.

The genes are TRBV30 and TRBJ1-5; 8 nucleotides match TRBD1. CDR3 length equals 13 residues. The V gene's germline CDR1 is GTSNPN and CDR2 SVGIG (reference sequence). The CDR3 spells CATGQGPNQPQHF. The CDR3 DNA reads TGTGCAACAGGACAGGGACCAAATCAGCCCCAGCATTTT.

This chain uses TRBV15 with TRBJ1-2, with TRBD1 identical over 7 bases. Per the germline V gene, CDR1 is LNHNV and CDR2 is YYDKDF (reference sequence). CDR3 size: 16 residues. Trimming at V came to 5 bases and at J to 5 bases, leaving 14 bases not matched to a gene. In DNA form, the CDR3 reads TGTGCCACCAGCCTAGGGGGCCGGGAGCCTCAATATGGCTACACCTTC. Translating gives CATSLGGREPQYGYTF.

The chain couples TRBV27 to TRBJ2-1, with 7 bases lining up with TRBD1. With 2 bases clipped from V and 9 bases from J, the junction kept 4 bases outside the gene matches. CDR1 is MNHEY, CDR2 SMNVEV, per germline (reference sequence). CDR3 size: 13 residues. The CDR3 loop is CASSLRGQFEQFF. The CDR3 DNA sequence: TGTGCCAGCAGTTTAAGGGGACAGTTTGAGCAGTTCTTC.

This chain joins TRBV18 and TRBJ1-5; D gene unclear. The CDR3 is made up of 14 amino acids. Germline CDR1 and CDR2: KGHSH and LQKENI. V gave up 4 bases and J gave up 4 bases, with 11 bases separating them. Here the CDR3 DNA reads TGTGCCAGCTCACTTCGGGAAGCGAATCAGCCCCAGCATTTT. Translating it yields CASSLREANQPQHF. Full variable domain (missing parts from reference TRBV18 and TRBJ1-5): NAGVMQNPRHLVRRRGQEARLRCSPMKGHSHVYWYRQLPEEGLKFMVYLQKENIIDESGMPKERFSAEFPKEGPSILRIQQVVRGDSAAYFCASSLREANQPQHFGDGTRLSIL.

The genes are TRBV2 and TRBJ2-2, with 11 bases that match TRBD1. With 6 bases clipped from V and 5 bases from J, the junction kept 5 bases outside the gene matches. The germline V gene has CDR1 SNHLY and CDR2 FYNNEI. This CDR3 region has 15 residues. The CDR3 reads CASSQDRGRTGELFF. For the CDR3, the DNA is TGTGCCAGCAGCCAGGACAGGGGGCGTACCGGGGAGCTGTTTTTT.

The V gene is TRBV27, the J gene TRBJ1-3, with D unclear. The germline V and J ends were trimmed by 8 bases and 7 bases, with 9 bases remaining between them. The CDR3 sequence is 11 residues long. Germline V lookup: CDR1 MNHEY, CDR2 SMNVEV (reference sequence). Here the CDR3 DNA reads TGTGCCAGCCTGGGAGGGAACACCATATATTTT. This gives the protein CASLGGNTIYF.

The CDR3 nucleotides read TGTGCCTGGACTATGGGGCAGGGGGACACTGAAGCTTTCTTT. Translating gives CAWTMGQGDTEAFF. This chain joins TRBV30 and TRBJ1-1, with 7 bases fitting TRBD1. Germline V gives CDR1 GTSNPN, CDR2 SVGIG (reference sequence). J lost 3 bases, V lost 4 bases, and 8 bases had no gene match. CDR3 size: 14 residues.

The gene calls are TRBV6-5 and TRBJ2-7; 10 nucleotides line up with TRBD1. Germline CDR1 is MNHEY and CDR2 is SVGAGI. This CDR3 is 14 amino acids long. After removal of 8 bases from V and 4 bases from J, the junction contained 8 bases not matched to a gene. CDR3 nucleotides: TGTGCCAGCGAGGAGGGACAGGGGACGTACGAGCAGTACTTC. Its translation is CASEEGQGTYEQYF.

This chain joins TRBV5-4 and TRBJ2-2; 8 nucleotides match TRBD1. The CDR3 extends over 16 amino acids. The V gene's germline CDR1 is SGHNT and CDR2 YYREEE (reference sequence). V was clipped by 4 bases and J by 4 bases; unmatched bases: 9. CDR3 loop: CASSDSRTGSTGELFF. CDR3 DNA sequence: TGTGCCAGCAGCGATAGCCGGACAGGGAGCACCGGGGAGCTGTTTTTT. The full variable domain, rest sourced from reference TRBV5-4 and TRBJ2-2, is ETGVTQSPTHLIKTRGQQVTLRCSSQSGHNTVSWYQQALGQGPQFIFQYYREEENGRGNFPPRFSGLQFPNYSSELNVNALELDDSALYLCASSDSRTGSTGELFFGEGSRLTVL.

This clone has just a few counts. The V call is TRBV27, the J call TRBJ2-1; 8 nucleotides align to TRBD2. This CDR3 is 14 amino acids long. J lost 8 bases, V lost 8 bases, and 11 bases had no gene match. Germline V gives CDR1 MNHEY, CDR2 SMNVEV (reference sequence). CDR3 sequence: CASGVAGPRDEQFF. For the CDR3, the DNA is TGTGCCAGCGGAGTAGCGGGGCCTAGGGATGAGCAGTTCTTC.

This chain uses TRBV28 with TRBJ2-1, with 7 bases identical to TRBD1. This CDR3 has 14 amino acids. Germline CDR1 and CDR2: MDHEN and SYDVKM. V lost 2 bases to trimming and J lost 13 bases; unmatched junction nucleotides: 11. CDR3 region: CASSLVEGALEQFF. The CDR3 DNA reads as TGTGCCAGCAGTTTAGTCGAGGGGGCGCTGGAACAGTTCTTC. The full variable domain, with the rest looked up from reference TRBV28 and TRBJ2-1, is DVKVTQSSRYLVKRTGEKVFLECVQDMDHENMFWYRQDPGLGLRLIYFSYDVKMKEKGDIPEGYSVSREKKERFSLILESASTNQTSMYLCASSLVEGALEQFFGPGTRLTVL.

This clone came up once. The J gene is TRBJ2-1, the V gene TRBV7-6, with 11 nucleotides matching TRBD2. This CDR3 spans 15 amino acids. J gave up 7 bases and V 5 bases, and 7 bases lay outside the gene matches. Germline V gene sequence: CDR1 SGHVS, CDR2 FNYEAQ. CDR3 sequence reads: CASSSSGGASNEQFF. CDR3 bases: TGTGCCAGCAGCAGTAGCGGGGGGGCATCGAATGAGCAGTTCTTC.

The J gene is TRBJ2-4, the V gene TRBV19, with 7 bases identical to TRBD1. The CDR3 has 16 residues. CDR1 and CDR2 (germline): LNHDA, SQIVND (reference sequence). V lost 7 bases to trimming and J lost 0 bases; unmatched junction nucleotides: 9. As DNA, the CDR3 is TGTGCCAGTACGGAACAGGGGACGTTAGCCAAAAACATTCAGTACTTC. Translating gives CASTEQGTLAKNIQYF.

This chain connects TRBV5-1 to TRBJ2-2, with D perhaps TRBD2 (5 bases). The CDR3 spans 15 residues. V was shortened by 4 bases and J by 2 bases, with 12 bases between the two germline ends. The germline CDR1 and CDR2 sequences are SGHRS and YFSETQ. Here the CDR3 DNA reads TGCGCCAGCAGCCCACGGACGGGAAACACCGGGGAGCTGTTTTTT. Protein: CASSPRTGNTGELFF.

This chain joins TRBV6-4 and TRBJ2-3; D might be TRBD2 (5 bases). Germline V gives CDR1 MRHNA, CDR2 SNTAGT. CDR3 length: 13 amino acids. V gave up 2 bases and J gave up 12 bases, with 15 bases separating them. CDR3 in DNA: TGTGCCAGCAGTGACGTGACTACCTCTACCCAGTATTTT. As protein: CASSDVTTSTQYF.

CDR3 region: CASTGLGYNYGYTF. For the CDR3, the DNA is TGTGCCAGCACCGGACTGGGATACAACTATGGCTACACCTTC. The chain links TRBV6-1 to TRBJ1-2; D is undetermined. This CDR3 region has 14 residues. Trimming pared 7 bases from V and 2 bases from J, leaving 14 bases between. Germline CDR1 and CDR2: MNHNS and SASEGT.

CDR3 protein: CASSFRGGVSKAFF. CDR3 DNA: TGTGCCAGCAGTTTCCGGGGCGGGGTGTCTAAAGCTTTCTTT. This sequence joins TRBV28 and TRBJ1-1, with D possibly matching TRBD1 (5 bases). V lost 3 bases, J lost 9 bases, and 17 bases lay in between. CDR1 is MDHEN, CDR2 SYDVKM, per germline. The CDR3 spans 14 residues. Full variable domain (missing parts from reference TRBV28 and TRBJ1-1): DVKVTQSSRYLVKRTGEKVFLECVQDMDHENMFWYRQDPGLGLRLIYFSYDVKMKEKGDIPEGYSVSREKKERFSLILESASTNQTSMYLCASSFRGGVSKAFFGQGTRLTVV.

This chain connects TRBV5-1 to TRBJ1-6; 8 nucleotides agree with TRBD1. The ends lost 7 bases at V and 10 bases at J; junction bases unmatched: 13. CDR3 length equals 15 residues. Germline CDR1 reads SGHRS; CDR2 reads YFSETQ. The CDR3 region is CASGRQGHFSSPLHF. The CDR3 DNA follows: TGCGCCAGCGGGCGACAGGGGCACTTCTCGTCACCCCTCCACTTT. The whole variable domain, filled in from reference TRBV5-1 and TRBJ1-6, reads KAGVTQTPRYLIKTRGQQVTLSCSPISGHRSVSWYQQTPGQGLQFLFEYFSETQRNKGNFPGRFSGRQFSNSRSEMNVSTLELGDSALYLCASGRQGHFSSPLHFGNGTRLTVT.

This chain joins TRBV28 and TRBJ1-5, with 9 bases identical to TRBD1. Germline CDR1 reads MDHEN; CDR2 reads SYDVKM. Germline trimming cut 3 bases from V and 15 bases from J; bases unmatched to any gene: 9. This CDR3 is built from 13 residues. The CDR3 DNA is TGTGCCAGCAGTTTGGACCTGGGGACAGGGATGCATTTT. It specifies CASSLDLGTGMHF.

The gene calls are TRBV7-2 and TRBJ1-2; perhaps TRBD1 as D (5 bases). The ends were cut back, 4 bases at V and 1 base at J, with 7 bases in the middle. The CDR3 covers 13 residues. Germline CDR1 and CDR2: SGHTA and FQGNSA. As DNA, the CDR3 is TGTGCCAGCAGCTATGACAGTAACTATGGCTACACCTTC. Amino acids: CASSYDSNYGYTF.

V usage is TRBV5-1 and J usage is TRBJ2-2, with 8 bases identical to TRBD1. This CDR3 has 15 amino acids. After removal of 4 bases from V and 1 base from J, the junction contained 3 bases not matched to a gene. The V gene's germline CDR1 is SGHRS and CDR2 YFSETQ. Written as DNA, the CDR3 is TGCGCCAGCAGCCCGACAGGGGAGAACACCGGGGAGCTGTTTTTT. Its translation: CASSPTGENTGELFF.

The V gene is TRBV7-9, the J gene TRBJ1-5; D unclear. The ends were cut back, 1 base at V and 11 bases at J, with 9 bases in the middle. This CDR3 contains 12 residues. CDR1 is SEHNR, CDR2 FQNEAQ, per germline (reference sequence). The CDR3 coding sequence is TGTGCCAGCAGCTTAGGGTCTACTACCCAGCATTTT. It translates to CASSLGSTTQHF.